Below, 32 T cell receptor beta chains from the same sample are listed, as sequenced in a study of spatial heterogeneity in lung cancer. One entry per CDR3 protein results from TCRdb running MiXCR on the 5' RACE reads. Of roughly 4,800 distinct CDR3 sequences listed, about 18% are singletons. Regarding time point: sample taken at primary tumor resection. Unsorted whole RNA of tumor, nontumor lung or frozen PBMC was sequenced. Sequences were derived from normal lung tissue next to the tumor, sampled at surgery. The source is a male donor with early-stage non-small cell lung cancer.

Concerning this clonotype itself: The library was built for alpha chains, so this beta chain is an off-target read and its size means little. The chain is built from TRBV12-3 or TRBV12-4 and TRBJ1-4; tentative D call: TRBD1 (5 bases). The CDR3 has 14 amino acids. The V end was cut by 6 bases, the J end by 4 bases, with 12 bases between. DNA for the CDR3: TGTGCCAGCAGGGGGGGACGCCGTAATGAAAAACTGTTTTTT. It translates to CASRGGRRNEKLFF.

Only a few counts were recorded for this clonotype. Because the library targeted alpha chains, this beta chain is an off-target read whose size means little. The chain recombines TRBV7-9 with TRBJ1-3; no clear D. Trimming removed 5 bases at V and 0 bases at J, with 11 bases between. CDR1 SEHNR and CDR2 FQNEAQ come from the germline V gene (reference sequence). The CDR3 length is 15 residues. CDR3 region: CASSPTDLSGNTIYF. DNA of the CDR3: TGTGCCAGCAGCCCGACGGATCTCTCTGGAAACACCATATATTTT. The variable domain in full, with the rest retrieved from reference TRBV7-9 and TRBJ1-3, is DTGVSQNPRHKITKRGQNVTFRCDPISEHNRLYWYRQTLGQGPEFLTYFQNEAQLEKSRLLSDRFSAERPKGSFSTLEIQRTEQGDSAMYLCASSPTDLSGNTIYFGEGSWLTVV.

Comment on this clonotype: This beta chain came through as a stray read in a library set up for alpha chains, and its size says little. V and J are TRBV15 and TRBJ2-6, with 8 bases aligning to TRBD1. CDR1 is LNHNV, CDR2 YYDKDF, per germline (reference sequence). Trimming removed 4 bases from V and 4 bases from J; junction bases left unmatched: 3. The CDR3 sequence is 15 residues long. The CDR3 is CATSTQGAGANVLTF. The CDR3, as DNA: TGTGCCACCAGCACTCAGGGGGCCGGGGCCAACGTCCTGACTTTC.

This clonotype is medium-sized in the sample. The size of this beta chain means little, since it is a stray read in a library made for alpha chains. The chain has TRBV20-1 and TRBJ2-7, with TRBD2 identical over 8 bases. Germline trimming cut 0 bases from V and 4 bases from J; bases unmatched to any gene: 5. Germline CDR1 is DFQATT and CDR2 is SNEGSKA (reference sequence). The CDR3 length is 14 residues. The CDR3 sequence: CSARDQRESYEQYF. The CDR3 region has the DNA TGCAGTGCTAGAGATCAGCGGGAGTCTTACGAGCAGTACTTC.

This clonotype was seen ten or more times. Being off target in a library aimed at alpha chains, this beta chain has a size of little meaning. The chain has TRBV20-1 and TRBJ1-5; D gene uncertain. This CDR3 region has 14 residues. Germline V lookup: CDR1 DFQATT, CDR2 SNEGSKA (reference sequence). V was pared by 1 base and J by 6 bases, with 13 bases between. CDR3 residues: CSARVFGSSQPQHF. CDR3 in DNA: TGCAGTGCTAGAGTCTTCGGGTCGAGTCAGCCCCAGCATTTT.

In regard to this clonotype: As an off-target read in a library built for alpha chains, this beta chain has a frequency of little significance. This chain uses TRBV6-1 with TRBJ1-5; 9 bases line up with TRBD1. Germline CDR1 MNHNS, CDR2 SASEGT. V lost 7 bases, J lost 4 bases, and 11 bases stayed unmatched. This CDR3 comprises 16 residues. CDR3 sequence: CASKRLAGQGNQPQHF. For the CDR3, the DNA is TGTGCCAGCAAGAGGTTAGCGGGACAGGGAAATCAGCCCCAGCATTTT.

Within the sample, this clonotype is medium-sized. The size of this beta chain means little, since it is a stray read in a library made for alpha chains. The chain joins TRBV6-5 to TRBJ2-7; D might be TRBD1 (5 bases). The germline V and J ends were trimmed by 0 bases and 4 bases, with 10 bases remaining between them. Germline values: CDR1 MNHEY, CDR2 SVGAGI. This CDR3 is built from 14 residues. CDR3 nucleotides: TGTGCCAGCAGTTACTCTCAGGGCGCGTACGAGCAGTACGTC. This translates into CASSYSQGAYEQYV.

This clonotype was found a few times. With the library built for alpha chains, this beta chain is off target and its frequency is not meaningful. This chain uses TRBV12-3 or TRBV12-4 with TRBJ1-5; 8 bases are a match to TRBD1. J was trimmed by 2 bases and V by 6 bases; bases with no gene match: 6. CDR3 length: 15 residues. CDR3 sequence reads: CASSLDRAGNQPQHF. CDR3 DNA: TGTGCCAGCAGCTTGGACAGGGCCGGCAATCAGCCCCAGCATTTT.

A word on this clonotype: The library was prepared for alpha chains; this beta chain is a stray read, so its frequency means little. This CDR3 is CASSVGRNTEAFF. As DNA, the CDR3 is TGTGCCAGCAGCGTAGGCCGGAACACTGAAGCTTTCTTT. The genes are TRBV9 and TRBJ1-1; D is uncertain. The germline gives CDR1 SGDLS, CDR2 YYNGEE. V dropped 0 bases and J dropped 1 base, with 4 bases sitting between them. This CDR3 region has 13 residues.

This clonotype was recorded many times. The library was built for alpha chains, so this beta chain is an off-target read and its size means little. The CDR3 region has the DNA TGCGCCAGCAGCTTTGGGGAGACCCAGTACTTC. This gives the protein CASSFGETQYF. V gene TRBV5-1 combines with J gene TRBJ2-5; D uncertain. Trimming cost V 2 bases and J 5 bases, with 4 bases left between them. The CDR3 loop spans 11 amino acids. Germline CDR1 reads SGHRS; CDR2 reads YFSETQ. Looking up the rest from reference TRBV5-1 and TRBJ2-5 gives the full variable domain: KAGVTQTPRYLIKTRGQQVTLSCSPISGHRSVSWYQQTPGQGLQFLFEYFSETQRNKGNFPGRFSGRQFSNSRSEMNVSTLELGDSALYLCASSFGETQYFGPGTRLLVL.

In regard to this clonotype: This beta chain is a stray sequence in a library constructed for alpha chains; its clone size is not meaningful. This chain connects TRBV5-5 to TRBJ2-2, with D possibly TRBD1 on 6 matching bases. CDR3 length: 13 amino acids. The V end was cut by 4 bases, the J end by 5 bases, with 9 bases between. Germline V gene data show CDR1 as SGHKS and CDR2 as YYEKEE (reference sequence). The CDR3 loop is CASSAQGTGELFF. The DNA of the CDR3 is TGTGCCAGCAGCGCCCAGGGGACCGGGGAGCTGTTTTTT. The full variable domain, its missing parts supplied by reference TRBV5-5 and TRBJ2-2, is DAGVTQSPTHLIKTRGQQVTLRCSPISGHKSVSWYQQVLGQGPQFIFQYYEKEERGRGNFPDRFSARQFPNYSSELNVNALLLGDSALYLCASSAQGTGELFFGEGSRLTVL.

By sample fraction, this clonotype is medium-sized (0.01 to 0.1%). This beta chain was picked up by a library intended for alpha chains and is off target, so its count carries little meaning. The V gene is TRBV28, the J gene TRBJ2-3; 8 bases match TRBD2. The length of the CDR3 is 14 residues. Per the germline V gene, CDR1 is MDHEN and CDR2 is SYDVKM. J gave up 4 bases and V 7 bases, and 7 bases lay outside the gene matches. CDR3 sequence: CASNQAGAADTQYF. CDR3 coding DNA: TGTGCCAGCAATCAAGCGGGAGCGGCAGATACGCAGTATTTT.

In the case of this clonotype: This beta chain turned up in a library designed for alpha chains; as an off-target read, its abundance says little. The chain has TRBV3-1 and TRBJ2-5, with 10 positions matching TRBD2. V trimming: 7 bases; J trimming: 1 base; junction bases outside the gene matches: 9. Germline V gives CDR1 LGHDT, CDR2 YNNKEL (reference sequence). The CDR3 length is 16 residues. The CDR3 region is CASTRLAGAPQETQYF. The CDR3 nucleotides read TGTGCCAGCACCCGGCTAGCGGGAGCCCCCCAAGAGACCCAGTACTTC.

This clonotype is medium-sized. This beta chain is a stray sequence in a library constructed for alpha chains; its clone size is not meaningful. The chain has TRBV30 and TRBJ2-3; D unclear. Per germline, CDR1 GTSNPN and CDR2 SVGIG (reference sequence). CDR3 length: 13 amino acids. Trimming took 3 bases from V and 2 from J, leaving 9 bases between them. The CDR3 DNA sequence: TGTGCCTGGAGGGGATTTACCACAGATACGCAGTATTTT. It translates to CAWRGFTTDTQYF.

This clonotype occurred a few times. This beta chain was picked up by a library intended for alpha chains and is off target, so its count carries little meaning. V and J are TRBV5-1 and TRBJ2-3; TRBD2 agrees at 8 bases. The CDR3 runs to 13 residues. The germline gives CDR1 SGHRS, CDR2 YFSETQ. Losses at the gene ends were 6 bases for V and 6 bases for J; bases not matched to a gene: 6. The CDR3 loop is CASKREISDTQYF. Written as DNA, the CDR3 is TGCGCCAGCAAGCGGGAGATATCGGATACGCAGTATTTT.

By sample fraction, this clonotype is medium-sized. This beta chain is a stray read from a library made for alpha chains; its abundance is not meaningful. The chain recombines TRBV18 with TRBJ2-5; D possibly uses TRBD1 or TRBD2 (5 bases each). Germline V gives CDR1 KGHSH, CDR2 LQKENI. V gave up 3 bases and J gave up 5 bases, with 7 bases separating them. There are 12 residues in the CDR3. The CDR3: CASSPEGETQYF. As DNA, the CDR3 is TGTGCCAGCTCACCTGAGGGGGAGACCCAGTACTTC.

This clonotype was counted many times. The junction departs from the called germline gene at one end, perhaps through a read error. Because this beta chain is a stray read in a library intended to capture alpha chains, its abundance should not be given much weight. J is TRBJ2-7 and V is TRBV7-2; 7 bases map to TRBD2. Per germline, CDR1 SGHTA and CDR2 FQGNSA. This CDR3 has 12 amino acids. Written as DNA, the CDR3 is TGTGCCAGCAGCCAAACCTCGACTAGCTACATATTC. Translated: CASSQTSTSYIF.

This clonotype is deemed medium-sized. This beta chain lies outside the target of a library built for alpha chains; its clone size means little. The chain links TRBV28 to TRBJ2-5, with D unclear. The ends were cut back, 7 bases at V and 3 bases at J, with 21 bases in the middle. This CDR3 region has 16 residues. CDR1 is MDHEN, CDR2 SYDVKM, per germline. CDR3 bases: TGTGCCAGCACCTCACTCCACCAACCTCCCGAAGAGACCCAGTACTTC. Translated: CASTSLHQPPEETQYF.

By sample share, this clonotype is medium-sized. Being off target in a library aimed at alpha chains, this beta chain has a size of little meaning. The CDR3 here is CASSARLAGGQETQYF. DNA for the CDR3: TGTGCCAGCAGTGCCCGGCTAGCGGGGGGCCAAGAGACCCAGTACTTC. This chain joins TRBV27 and TRBJ2-5, with TRBD2 identical over 11 bases. The CDR3 runs to 16 residues. V shed 5 bases, J shed 1 base, and the junction held 6 bases outside the gene matches. The V gene's germline CDR1 is MNHEY and CDR2 SMNVEV (reference sequence).

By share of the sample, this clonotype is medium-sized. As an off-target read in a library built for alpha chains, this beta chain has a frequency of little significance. The CDR3 DNA reads as TGTGCCAGCAGCACCACGGGACAGGGGTACAATGAGCAGTTCTTC. It encodes CASSTTGQGYNEQFF. J is TRBJ2-1 and V is TRBV7-2, with 10 bases identical to TRBD1. V shed 5 bases and J 4 bases; nucleotides not matched to a gene: 5. Germline V gene lookup returns CDR1 SGHTA and CDR2 FQGNSA. This CDR3 region has 15 residues.

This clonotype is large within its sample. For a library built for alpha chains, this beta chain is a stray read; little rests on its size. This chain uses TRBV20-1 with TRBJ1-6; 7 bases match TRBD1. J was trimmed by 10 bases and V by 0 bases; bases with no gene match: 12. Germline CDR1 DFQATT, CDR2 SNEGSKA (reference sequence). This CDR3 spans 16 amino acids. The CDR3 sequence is CSARDHVGQGGSPLHF. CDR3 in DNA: TGCAGTGCTAGAGATCACGTCGGGCAGGGGGGGTCACCCCTCCACTTT.

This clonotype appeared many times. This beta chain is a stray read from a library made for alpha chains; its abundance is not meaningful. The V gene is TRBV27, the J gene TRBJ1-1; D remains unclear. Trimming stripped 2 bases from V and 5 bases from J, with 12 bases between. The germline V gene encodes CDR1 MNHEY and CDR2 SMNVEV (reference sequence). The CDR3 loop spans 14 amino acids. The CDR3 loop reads CASSLSSRRTEAFF. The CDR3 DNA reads TGTGCCAGCAGTTTAAGTTCCCGGCGAACTGAAGCTTTCTTT.

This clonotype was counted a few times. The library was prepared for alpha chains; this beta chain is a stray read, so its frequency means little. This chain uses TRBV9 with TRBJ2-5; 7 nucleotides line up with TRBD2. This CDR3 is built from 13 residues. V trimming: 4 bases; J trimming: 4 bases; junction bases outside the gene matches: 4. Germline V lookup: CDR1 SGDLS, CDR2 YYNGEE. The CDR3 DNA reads TGTGCCAGCAGCACCCGACTAGCAGAGACCCAGTACTTC. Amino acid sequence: CASSTRLAETQYF.

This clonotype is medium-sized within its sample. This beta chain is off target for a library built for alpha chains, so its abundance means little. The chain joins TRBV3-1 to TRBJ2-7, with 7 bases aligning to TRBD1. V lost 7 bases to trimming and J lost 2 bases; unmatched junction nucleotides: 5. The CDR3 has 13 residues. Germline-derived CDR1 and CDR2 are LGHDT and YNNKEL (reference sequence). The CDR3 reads CASTGTGAYEQYF. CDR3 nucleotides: TGTGCCAGCACCGGAACAGGGGCCTACGAGCAGTACTTC.

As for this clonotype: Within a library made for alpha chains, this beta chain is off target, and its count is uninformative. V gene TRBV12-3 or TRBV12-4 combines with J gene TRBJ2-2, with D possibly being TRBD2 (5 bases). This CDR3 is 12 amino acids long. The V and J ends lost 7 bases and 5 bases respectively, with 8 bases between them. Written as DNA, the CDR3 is TGTGCCAGCAACCGGGGAACCGGGGAGCTGTTTTTT. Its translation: CASNRGTGELFF.

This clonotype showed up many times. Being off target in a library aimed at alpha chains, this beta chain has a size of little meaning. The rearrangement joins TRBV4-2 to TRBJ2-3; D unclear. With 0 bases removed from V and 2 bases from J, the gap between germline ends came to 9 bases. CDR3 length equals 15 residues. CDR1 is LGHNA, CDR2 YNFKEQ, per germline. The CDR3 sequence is CASSQDFRLTDTQYF. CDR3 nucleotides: TGTGCCAGCAGCCAAGATTTCAGACTCACAGATACGCAGTATTTT.

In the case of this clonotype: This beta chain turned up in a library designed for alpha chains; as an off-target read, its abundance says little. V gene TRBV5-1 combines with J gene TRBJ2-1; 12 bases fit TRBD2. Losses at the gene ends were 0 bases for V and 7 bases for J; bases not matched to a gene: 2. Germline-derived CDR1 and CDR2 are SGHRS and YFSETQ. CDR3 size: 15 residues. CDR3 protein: CASSLGTSGVNEQFF. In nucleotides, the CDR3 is TGCGCCAGCAGCTTGGGGACTAGCGGGGTAAATGAGCAGTTCTTC. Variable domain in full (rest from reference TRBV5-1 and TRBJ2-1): KAGVTQTPRYLIKTRGQQVTLSCSPISGHRSVSWYQQTPGQGLQFLFEYFSETQRNKGNFPGRFSGRQFSNSRSEMNVSTLELGDSALYLCASSLGTSGVNEQFFGPGTRLTVL.

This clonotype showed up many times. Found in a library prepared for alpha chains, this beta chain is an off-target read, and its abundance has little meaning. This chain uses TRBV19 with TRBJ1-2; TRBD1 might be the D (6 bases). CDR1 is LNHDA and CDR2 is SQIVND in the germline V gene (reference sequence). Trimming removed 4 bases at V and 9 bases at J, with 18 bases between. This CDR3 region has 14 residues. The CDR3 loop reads CASSRGQTSSSYTF. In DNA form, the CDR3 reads TGTGCCAGTAGTAGAGGACAGACTTCATCGAGCTACACCTTC.

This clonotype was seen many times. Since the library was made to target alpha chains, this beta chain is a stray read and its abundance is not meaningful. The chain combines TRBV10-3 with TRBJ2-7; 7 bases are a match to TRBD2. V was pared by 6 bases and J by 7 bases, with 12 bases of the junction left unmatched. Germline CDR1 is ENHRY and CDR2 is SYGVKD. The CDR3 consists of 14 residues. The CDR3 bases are TGTGCCATCAGACCGGACTCGGGAGGAGTAGAGCAGTACTTC. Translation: CAIRPDSGGVEQYF.

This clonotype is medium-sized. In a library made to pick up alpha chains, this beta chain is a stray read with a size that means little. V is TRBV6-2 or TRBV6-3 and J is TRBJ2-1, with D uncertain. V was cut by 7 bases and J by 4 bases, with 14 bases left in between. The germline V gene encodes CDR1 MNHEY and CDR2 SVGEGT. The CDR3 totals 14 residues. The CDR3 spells CASKGLALYNEQFF. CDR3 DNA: TGTGCCAGCAAGGGCCTCGCACTATACAATGAGCAGTTCTTC.

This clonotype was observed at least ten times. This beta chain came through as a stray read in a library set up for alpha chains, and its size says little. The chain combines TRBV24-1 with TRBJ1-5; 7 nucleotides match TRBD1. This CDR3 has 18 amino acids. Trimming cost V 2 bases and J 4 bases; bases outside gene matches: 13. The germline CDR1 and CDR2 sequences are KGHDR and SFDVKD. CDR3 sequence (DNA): TGTGCCACCAGTGATTCGACCTCACAGGGGTCGGGTAATCAGCCCCAGCATTTT. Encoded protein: CATSDSTSQGSGNQPQHF.

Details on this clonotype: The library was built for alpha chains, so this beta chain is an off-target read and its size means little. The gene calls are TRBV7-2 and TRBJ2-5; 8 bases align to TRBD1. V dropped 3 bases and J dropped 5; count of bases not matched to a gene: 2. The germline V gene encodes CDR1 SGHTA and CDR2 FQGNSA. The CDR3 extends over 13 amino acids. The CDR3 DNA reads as TGTGCCAGCAGCTTTACAGGGGGGGAGACCCAGTACTTC. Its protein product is CASSFTGGETQYF.